Presented here are 25 T cell receptor beta chains from one specimen sequenced in a study of shared clonotypes between healthy human individuals. TCRdb's copy holds only in-frame clones and misses some; the assay was immunoSEQ multiplex PCR. The data show approximately 740,000 clones, with 85% to 95% seen just once and approximately 25% held by the top ten. It was CD45RO-negative cells, positively selected for CCR7, that made up naive CD8 cells, with terminally differentiated effector memory CD45RA+ cells excluded. The sequencing input was naive CD8+ T cells sorted from blood. The source of these receptors is a man under 40 in good health.

The chain has TRBV9 and TRBJ2-1, with TRBD2 identical over 9 bases. V lost 3 bases and J lost 0; bases outside the gene matches: 4. Germline-derived CDR1 and CDR2 are SGDLS and YYNGEE. CDR3 length: 16 residues. DNA of the CDR3: TGTGCCAGCAGCGAGATAGCGGGGGTCTCCTACAATGAGCAGTTCTTC. Translation: CASSEIAGVSYNEQFF.

This rearrangement joins TRBV6-6 to TRBJ2-1, with D perhaps TRBD1 (5 bases). CDR1 and CDR2 from the germline V gene are MNHNY and SVGAGI (reference sequence). Trimming removed 4 bases at V and 5 bases at J, with 12 bases between. The CDR3 consists of 14 residues. The CDR3 here is CASSLGATDNEQFF. Here the CDR3 DNA reads TGTGCCAGCAGTTTAGGGGCCACCGACAATGAGCAGTTCTTC.

The chain has TRBV28 and TRBJ2-5; TRBD2 matches at 7 bases. Germline V gene lookup returns CDR1 MDHEN and CDR2 SYDVKM. This CDR3 is 17 amino acids long. V dropped 5 bases and J dropped 7; count of bases not matched to a gene: 19. The CDR3 coding sequence is TGTGCCAGCAGTACACAGTTGGGGGACTACCGGTACGGGACCCAGTACTTC. The encoded protein is CASSTQLGDYRYGTQYF.

This clone was observed once. The sample holds other DNA sequences that translate to the same CDR3. The chain joins TRBV27 to TRBJ1-1, with D possibly being TRBD1 (5 bases). Germline V gives CDR1 MNHEY, CDR2 SMNVEV (reference sequence). Deletions cut 0 bases from V and 5 bases from J, with 10 bases between. The CDR3 extends over 14 amino acids. DNA for the CDR3: TGTGCCAGCAGTTTATCCGGGGGTAGGACTGAAGCTTTCTTT. It codes for CASSLSGGRTEAFF.

The table lists this clone with a few counts. The V gene is TRBV13, the J gene TRBJ1-1; D uncertain. Per the germline V gene, CDR1 is PRHDT and CDR2 is FYEKMQ (reference sequence). The germline V and J ends were trimmed by 0 bases and 4 bases, with 9 bases remaining between them. The CDR3 is made up of 14 amino acids. The CDR3 sequence: CASSLGKRSTEAFF. The DNA of the CDR3 is TGTGCCAGCAGCTTAGGAAAGCGGAGCACTGAAGCTTTCTTT.

The chain joins TRBV19 to TRBJ2-2; D is uncertain. The CDR3 is 12 amino acids. V was trimmed by 5 bases and J by 7 bases, leaving 8 bases between them. The germline CDR1 and CDR2 sequences are LNHDA and SQIVND (reference sequence). CDR3 protein: CASSQYGGELFF. CDR3 DNA sequence: TGTGCCAGTAGTCAATATGGCGGGGAGCTGTTTTTT.

This chain joins TRBV11-2 and TRBJ1-2, with D perhaps matching TRBD1 (5 bases). Trimming pared 1 base from V and 7 bases from J, leaving 10 bases between. Germline V gene lookup returns CDR1 SGHAT and CDR2 FQNNGV. This CDR3 comprises 13 residues. CDR3: CASSLVAGPGYTF. The CDR3 DNA reads TGTGCCAGCAGCTTAGTGGCAGGGCCTGGCTACACCTTC.

This clone was recorded at least ten times. J is TRBJ2-7 and V is TRBV28, with 7 bases identical to TRBD1. CDR1 and CDR2 (germline): MDHEN, SYDVKM. With 7 bases clipped from V and 6 bases from J, the junction kept 6 bases outside the gene matches. The CDR3 runs to 12 residues. CDR3 loop: CASTGGNFEQYF. The CDR3 DNA follows: TGTGCCAGCACAGGGGGAAACTTCGAGCAGTACTTC.

The CDR3 DNA reads as TGTGCCAGCAGCGCGACTAGCGACTACGAGCAGTACTTC. Amino acids: CASSATSDYEQYF. The chain has TRBV5-4 and TRBJ2-7, with 8 bases fitting TRBD2. With 4 bases clipped from V and 3 bases from J, the junction kept 3 bases outside the gene matches. CDR1 is SGHNT and CDR2 is YYREEE in the germline V gene (reference sequence). This CDR3 has 13 residues. Combining the CDR3 with reference TRBV5-4 and TRBJ2-7 gives the whole variable domain ETGVTQSPTHLIKTRGQQVTLRCSSQSGHNTVSWYQQALGQGPQFIFQYYREEENGRGNFPPRFSGLQFPNYSSELNVNALELDDSALYLCASSATSDYEQYFGPGTRLTVT.

The chain joins TRBV27 to TRBJ2-2, with TRBD2 matching 8 bases. J was trimmed by 0 bases and V by 6 bases; bases with no gene match: 9. CDR3 length equals 17 residues. Germline assignment: CDR1 MNHEY and CDR2 SMNVEV (reference sequence). DNA of the CDR3: TGTGCCAGCAGCCTAATTAGCGGGACGCCGAACACCGGGGAGCTGTTTTTT. Residues: CASSLISGTPNTGELFF.

This clone was seen only once. As DNA, the CDR3 is TGTGCCAGCTCCGGGGTAGGAAATCAGCCCCAGCATTTT. This sequence encodes CASSGVGNQPQHF. V and J are TRBV28 and TRBJ1-5; D not resolved. The CDR3 runs 13 residues. Trimming cost V 8 bases and J 4 bases, with 12 bases left between them. Germline loops: CDR1 MDHEN, CDR2 SYDVKM.

This clone was seen a single time. The chain is built from TRBV7-8 and TRBJ2-5, with a tentative D call TRBD2 (5 bases). Deletions cut 5 bases from V and 5 bases from J, with 18 bases between. Germline lookup yields CDR1 SGHVS and CDR2 FQNEAQ. The length of the CDR3 is 15 residues. CDR3 DNA: TGTGCCAGCAGCCTGCTAGCCACCGTCGGCGAGACCCAGTACTTC. Translated: CASSLLATVGETQYF.

This chain links TRBV6-6 with TRBJ2-7, with D possibly being TRBD1 (5 bases). Germline CDR1 is MNHNY and CDR2 is SVGAGI (reference sequence). V lost 6 bases and J 2 bases, leaving 11 bases between the germline ends. This CDR3 has 13 amino acids. CDR3 in DNA: TGTGCCAGCAGCCGAGACAGTCCCTACGAGCAGTACTTC. Amino acids: CASSRDSPYEQYF.

The genes are TRBV2 and TRBJ2-1; D may correspond to TRBD1 or TRBD2 (5 bases each). This CDR3 region has 15 residues. V was shortened by 10 bases and J by 7 bases, with 23 bases between the two germline ends. Germline V lookup: CDR1 SNHLY, CDR2 FYNNEI. This CDR3 is CATPARGTVTNEQFF. The CDR3 DNA reads TGTGCCACCCCGGCTAGAGGGACCGTTACTAATGAGCAGTTCTTC.

This chain uses TRBV19 with TRBJ1-1; D is perhaps TRBD1 (6 bases). The CDR3 is made up of 16 amino acids. Germline values: CDR1 LNHDA, CDR2 SQIVND (reference sequence). Trimming cost V 7 bases and J 7 bases, with 25 bases left between them. The CDR3 sequence is CASTPRSWGLVGEAFF. The DNA of the CDR3 is TGTGCCAGTACGCCTCGTTCTTGGGGGCTAGTGGGTGAAGCTTTCTTT.

The rearrangement uses TRBV16 and TRBJ1-4; D is possibly TRBD1 (5 bases). The V end was cut by 8 bases, the J end by 7 bases, with 14 bases between. CDR1 is KGHSY and CDR2 is FQNENV in the germline V gene. The CDR3 spans 13 residues. CDR3 amino acids: CASLREVGEKLFF. As DNA, the CDR3 is TGTGCCAGCCTCAGGGAGGTTGGTGAAAAACTGTTTTTT.

Comment on this clone: Other DNA sequences in the same sample also yield this CDR3. V is TRBV18 and J is TRBJ2-7; TRBD1 aligns across 7 bases. V lost 3 bases and J lost 4; bases outside the gene matches: 3. The CDR3 is 13 amino acids. The germline CDR1 and CDR2 sequences are KGHSH and LQKENI. CDR3 bases: TGTGCCAGCTCACCCGGGACAGCATACGAGCAGTACTTC. Its translation: CASSPGTAYEQYF. The full variable domain, in which reference TRBV18 and TRBJ2-7 provide the parts outside the CDR3, is NAGVMQNPRHLVRRRGQEARLRCSPMKGHSHVYWYRQLPEEGLKFMVYLQKENIIDESGMPKERFSAEFPKEGPSILRIQQVVRGDSAAYFCASSPGTAYEQYFGPGTRLTVT.

The chain couples TRBV19 to TRBJ1-1; D perhaps matches TRBD1 (5 bases). The CDR3 covers 15 residues. CDR1 and CDR2 (germline): LNHDA, SQIVND (reference sequence). Trimming took off 1 base at V and 1 base at J, with 10 bases between the two ends. CDR3 in amino acids: CASSIVLTANTEAFF. The CDR3 DNA reads TGTGCCAGTAGTATAGTTCTGACAGCGAACACTGAAGCTTTCTTT.

This clone has a handful of counts. The chain has TRBV7-6 and TRBJ1-5; D may be TRBD1 (5 bases). Germline V gives CDR1 SGHVS, CDR2 FNYEAQ. The CDR3 extends over 15 amino acids. Deletions cut 2 bases from V and 7 bases from J, with 15 bases between. The CDR3 DNA is TGTGCCAGCAGCTTAAATTGGGGCCCAAAGCAGCCCCAGCATTTT. Translated: CASSLNWGPKQPQHF.

This chain connects TRBV27 to TRBJ1-2, with 12 bases that match TRBD1. CDR1 is MNHEY and CDR2 is SMNVEV in the germline V gene (reference sequence). Trimming cost V 4 bases and J 2 bases; bases outside gene matches: 8. This CDR3 is built from 17 residues. The CDR3 is CASSSRDRGRGNYGYTF. CDR3 in DNA: TGTGCCAGCAGTTCGCGGGACAGGGGGCGAGGGAACTATGGCTACACCTTC.

This chain connects TRBV11-2 to TRBJ1-1; D ambiguous. Looked up from germline, CDR1 is SGHAT and CDR2 is FQNNGV. CDR3 length: 13 amino acids. V was cut by 6 bases and J by 6 bases, with 14 bases left in between. The DNA of the CDR3 is TGTGCCAGCAGGCGATCGGTGGACCCTGAAGCTTTCTTT. Translated: CASRRSVDPEAFF.

The genes are TRBV27 and TRBJ2-7; weak D call: TRBD1 (5 bases). The germline CDR1 and CDR2 sequences are MNHEY and SMNVEV (reference sequence). The CDR3 is made up of 15 amino acids. V was cut by 0 bases and J by 2 bases, with 11 bases left in between. DNA for the CDR3: TGTGCCAGCAGTTTATCAGGGGCCATTGCCTACGAGCAGTACTTC. It is translated as CASSLSGAIAYEQYF.

This clone was seen just once. The chain has TRBV6-5 and TRBJ1-1, with D possibly matching TRBD1 (6 bases). V was cut by 0 bases and J by 3 bases, with 14 bases left in between. The V gene's germline CDR1 is MNHEY and CDR2 SVGAGI. The CDR3 spans 16 residues. The CDR3 reads CASSYSERGADTEAFF. For the CDR3, the DNA is TGTGCCAGCAGTTACTCAGAAAGGGGGGCGGACACTGAAGCTTTCTTT.

The chain joins TRBV6-1 to TRBJ2-1; 10 bases match TRBD2. J lost 5 bases, V lost 4 bases, and 11 bases had no gene match. The CDR3 totals 17 residues. Germline V lookup: CDR1 MNHNS, CDR2 SASEGT. The CDR3 DNA sequence: TGTGCCAGCAGTGTTGGTATCCTAGCGGGAGATGACAATGAGCAGTTCTTC. Protein product: CASSVGILAGDDNEQFF.

This chain joins TRBV4-3 and TRBJ2-7; D is ambiguous. Between the trimmed V and J ends, which lost 0 bases and 6 bases, there was a span of 21 bases. Germline CDR1 is LGHNA and CDR2 is YSLEER. The CDR3 extends over 17 amino acids. The CDR3 here is CASSQDDSPTVWGEQYF. In DNA, the CDR3 is TGCGCCAGCAGCCAAGATGACTCTCCTACCGTCTGGGGCGAGCAGTACTTC.